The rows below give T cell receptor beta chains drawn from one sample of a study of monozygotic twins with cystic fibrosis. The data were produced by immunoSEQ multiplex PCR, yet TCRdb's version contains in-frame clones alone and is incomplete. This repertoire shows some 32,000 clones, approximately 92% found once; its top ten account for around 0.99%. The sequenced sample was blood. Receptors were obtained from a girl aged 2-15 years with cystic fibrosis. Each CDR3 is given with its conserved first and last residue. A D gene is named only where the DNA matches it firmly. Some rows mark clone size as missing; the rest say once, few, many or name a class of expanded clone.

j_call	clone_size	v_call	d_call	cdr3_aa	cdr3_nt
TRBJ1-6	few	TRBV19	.	CASSIMGRDSPLHF	TGTGCCAGTAGTATAATGGGACGGGATTCACCCCTCCACTTT
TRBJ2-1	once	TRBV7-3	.	CASSSFGHFNEQFF	TGTGCCAGCAGCTCCTTCGGGCACTTCAATGAGCAGTTCTTC
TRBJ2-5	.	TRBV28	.	CASSSASGTRRGNQYF	TGTGCCAGCAGTTCGGCCTCCGGGACCCGGAGGGGTAACCAGTACTTC
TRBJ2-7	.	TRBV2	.	CASSEPREGEQYF	TGTGCCAGCAGTGAACCACGAGAGGGGGAGCAGTACTTC
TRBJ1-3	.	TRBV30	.	CAWSVSRTGNTIYF	TGTGCCTGGAGTGTTTCCCGGACCGGAAACACCATATATTTT
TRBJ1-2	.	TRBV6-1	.	CASSEGSPRYYGYTF	TGTGCCAGCAGTGAAGGGAGTCCTCGGTACTATGGCTACACCTTC
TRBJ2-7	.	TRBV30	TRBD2	CAWSSGGTISRSGEQYF	TGTGCCTGGAGTAGCGGGGGGACTATCTCCCGATCAGGCGAGCAGTACTTC
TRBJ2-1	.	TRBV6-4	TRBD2	CASSEEVAGGTNEQFF	TGTGCCAGCAGTGAGGAAGTAGCGGGGGGCACCAATGAGCAGTTCTTC
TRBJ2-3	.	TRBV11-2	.	CASSLGRNTQYF	TGTGCCAGCAGCTTAGGCAGGAATACGCAGTATTTT
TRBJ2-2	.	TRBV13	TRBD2	CASSLSPGLVTTGELFF	TGTGCCAGCAGCTTAAGCCCGGGACTAGTAACGACCGGGGAGCTGTTTTTT
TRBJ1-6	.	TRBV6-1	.	CASLTGSTYNSPLHF	TGTGCCAGCCTAACAGGGAGCACCTATAATTCACCCCTCCACTTT
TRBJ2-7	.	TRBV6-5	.	CASSTGTYEQYF	TGTGCCAGCAGTACCGGGACTTACGAGCAGTACTTC
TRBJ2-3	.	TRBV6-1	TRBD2	CASSEARRSLAALTDTQYF	TGCGCCAGCAGTGAAGCGCGAAGGTCGCTAGCGGCGCTCACAGATACGCAGTATTTT
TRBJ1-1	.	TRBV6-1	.	CASSDFRGSTEAFF	.
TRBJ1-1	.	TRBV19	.	CASSIGSRTMNTEAFF	TGTGCCAGTAGTATAGGAAGCAGAACCATGAACACTGAAGCTTTCTTT
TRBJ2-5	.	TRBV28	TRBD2	CASSMTSGRAEETQYF	TGTGCCAGCAGTATGACTAGCGGGAGGGCGGAGGAGACCCAGTACTTC
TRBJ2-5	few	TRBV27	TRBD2	CASSLTLATEETQYF	TGTGCCAGCAGTTTAACACTAGCGACAGAAGAGACCCAGTACTTC
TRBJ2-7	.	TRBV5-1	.	CASSWGSGQKGVSSYEQYF	TGCGCCAGCAGCTGGGGTTCGGGGCAAAAGGGGGTCAGTTCCTACGAGCAGTACTTC
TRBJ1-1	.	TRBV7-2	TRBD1	CASSLYPDREGMNTEAFF	TGTGCCAGCAGCTTATACCCCGACAGGGAAGGAATGAACACTGAAGCTTTCTTT
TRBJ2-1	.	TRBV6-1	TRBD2	CASSELAGDYNEQFF	TGTGCCAGCAGTGAGTTAGCGGGAGACTACAATGAGCAGTTCTTC
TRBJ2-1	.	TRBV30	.	CAWSLASGGDNEQFF	TGTGCCTGGAGTCTGGCTTCCGGCGGTGACAATGAGCAGTTCTTC
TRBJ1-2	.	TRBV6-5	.	CASSYSGGNYGYTF	TGTGCCAGCAGTTATTCCGGCGGAAACTATGGCTACACCTTC
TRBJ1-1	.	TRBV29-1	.	CSVEPSTEAFF	TGCAGCGTTGAGCCTTCCACTGAAGCTTTCTTT
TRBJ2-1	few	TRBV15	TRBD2	CATSRGAGGTYNEQFF	TGTGCCACCAGCAGGGGAGCGGGGGGGACCTACAATGAGCAGTTCTTC
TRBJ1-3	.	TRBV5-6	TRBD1	CASSLWQGASGNTIYF	TGTGCCAGCAGCTTGTGGCAGGGGGCTTCTGGAAACACCATATATTTT
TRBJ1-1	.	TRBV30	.	CAWSFRENTEAFF	TGTGCCTGGAGTTTCAGAGAGAACACTGAAGCTTTCTTT
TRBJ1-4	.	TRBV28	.	CASSLYRNEKLFF	TGTGCCAGCAGTTTATACAGAAATGAAAAACTGTTTTTT
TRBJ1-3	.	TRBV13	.	CASSLGVDRNTIYF	TGTGCCAGCAGCTTAGGCGTGGACCGGAACACCATATATTTT
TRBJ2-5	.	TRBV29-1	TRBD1	CSVEDLGQGEMGTQYF	TGCAGCGTTGAAGATCTAGGACAGGGAGAGATGGGGACCCAGTACTTC
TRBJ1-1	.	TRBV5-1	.	CASSSGPGNTEAFF	TGCGCCAGCAGCTCCGGGCCCGGGAATACTGAAGCTTTCTTT
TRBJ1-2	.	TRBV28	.	CASSPGSRYGYTF	TGTGCCAGCAGTCCAGGGTCAAGATATGGCTACACCTTC
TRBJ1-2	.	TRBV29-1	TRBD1	CSVEESDRAYYGYTF	TGCAGCGTTGAAGAAAGTGACAGGGCGTACTATGGCTACACCTTC
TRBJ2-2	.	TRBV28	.	CASSSRLSTGELFF	TGTGCCAGCAGTAGCCGACTATCTACCGGGGAGCTGTTTTTT
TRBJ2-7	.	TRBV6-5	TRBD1	CASSYRQGASEQYF	TGTGCCAGCAGTTACCGACAGGGTGCGAGCGAGCAGTACTTC
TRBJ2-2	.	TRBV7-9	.	CASSSLGTGELFF	TGTGCCAGCAGCTCTCTTGGCACCGGGGAGCTGTTTTTT
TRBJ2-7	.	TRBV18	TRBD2	CASSLGGGEGEQYF	TGTGCCAGCTCCCTCGGGGGAGGGGAAGGCGAGCAGTACTTC
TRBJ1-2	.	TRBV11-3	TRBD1	CASSFACPGTGNYGYTF	TGTGCCAGCAGCTTCGCCTGTCCCGGGACAGGGAACTATGGCTACACCTTC
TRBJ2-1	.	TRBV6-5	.	CASSYDTGSKHNEQFF	TGTGCCAGCAGTTACGATACCGGGAGTAAACACAATGAGCAGTTCTTC
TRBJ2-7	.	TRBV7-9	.	CASSSPRWSYEQYF	TGTGCCAGCAGCTCCCCGAGGTGGTCCTACGAGCAGTACTTC
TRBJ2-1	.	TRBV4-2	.	CASSQEGHPSSYNEQFF	TGTGCCAGCAGCCAAGAGGGTCATCCTAGCTCCTACAATGAGCAGTTCTTC
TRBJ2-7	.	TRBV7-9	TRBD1	CASSLGQGLSYEQYF	TGTGCCAGCAGCCTCGGACAGGGGCTATCCTACGAGCAGTACTTC
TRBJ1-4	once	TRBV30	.	CAWGRGGVGAEKLFF	TGTGCCTGGGGCCGGGGAGGGGTCGGGGCCGAAAAACTGTTTTTT
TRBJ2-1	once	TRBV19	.	CASSIGAGAKTYNEQFF	TGTGCCAGTAGTATAGGGGCGGGGGCAAAGACTTACAATGAGCAGTTCTTC
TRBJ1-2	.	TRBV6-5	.	CASYGYTF	TGTGCCTCCTATGGCTACACCTTC
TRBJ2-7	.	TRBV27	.	CASSLRTGYEQYF	TGTGCCAGCAGTTTGCGAACCGGCTACGAGCAGTACTTC
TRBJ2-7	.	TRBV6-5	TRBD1	CASRNYATGPYEQYF	TGTGCCAGCAGAAACTACGCGACAGGGCCCTACGAGCAGTACTTC
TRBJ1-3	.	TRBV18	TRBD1	CASSPGTGGLGNTIYF	TGTGCCAGCTCACCTGGAACAGGGGGCCTCGGAAACACCATATATTTT
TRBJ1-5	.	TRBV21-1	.	CASTRSPGVGNQPQHF	TGTGCCAGCACCCGATCCCCGGGGGTGGGCAATCAGCCCCAGCATTTT
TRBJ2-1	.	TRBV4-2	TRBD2	CASSQGGLEAPTAYQSSYNEQFF	TGTGCCAGCAGCCAGGGGGGACTAGAAGCACCAACAGCTTACCAGAGCTCCTACAATGAGCAGTTCTTC
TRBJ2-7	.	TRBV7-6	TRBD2	CASSPRTSHTYEQYF	TGTGCCAGCAGCCCGAGGACTAGCCACACCTACGAGCAGTACTTC
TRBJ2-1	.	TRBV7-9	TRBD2	CAIQLAASYNEQFF	TGTGCCATCCAGCTAGCGGCCTCCTACAATGAGCAGTTCTTC
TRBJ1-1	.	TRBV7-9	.	CASSFAMNTEAFF	TGTGCCAGCAGCTTTGCCATGAACACTGAAGCTTTCTTT
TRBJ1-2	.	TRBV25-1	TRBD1	CASSDPLARTGNYGYTF	TGTGCCAGCAGTGACCCCCTAGCCCGGACAGGAAACTATGGCTACACCTTC
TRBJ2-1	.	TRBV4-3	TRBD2	CASSHGTSGLDEQFF	TGCGCCAGCAGCCACGGGACTAGCGGGCTCGATGAGCAGTTCTTC
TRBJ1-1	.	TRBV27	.	CASSLSGGLEAFF	TGTGCCAGCAGTTTATCGGGGGGACTCGAAGCTTTCTTT